Listed below are T cell receptor beta chains from one sample, sequenced in a study of blood T cell repertoires in COVID-19. The repertoire was sequenced with immunoSEQ multiplex PCR; TCRdb's copy has only in-frame clones and lacks some. The sample records about 200,000 clones, 70% to 90% being singletons. Material: peripheral blood. These TCRs come from a middle-aged woman who had recovered from COVID-19. Each CDR3 is given without its conserved first and last residue.

V gene,J gene,CDR3 protein
TRBV18,TRBJ2-5,ASSAGAQETQY
TRBV29-1,TRBJ2-7,SVSPGTGSYEQY
TRBV30,TRBJ2-3,AWSGGGPDTQY
TRBV18,TRBJ2-2,ASSPSTSGRTGELF
TRBV3-1/TRBV3-2,TRBJ2-3,ASISGRGDTQY
TRBV10-3,TRBJ2-5,AISEPQVRGQETQY
TRBV10-3,TRBJ2-1,AISPTSGSGNEQF
TRBV11-3,TRBJ2-1,ASSLEGLADNEQF
TRBV30,TRBJ2-3,AWTPPADRPDTQY
TRBV18,TRBJ2-1,ASSPSGTGGVDEQF
TRBV28,TRBJ2-1,ASSSLRLAGFYNEQF
TRBV6-6,TRBJ1-1,ASSYERYTEAF
TRBV18,TRBJ2-2,ASSPTDLTGELF
TRBV6-5,TRBJ1-6,ASSYIVGAGDSPLH
TRBV24-1,TRBJ2-2,ATSEPGQVTGELF
TRBV15,TRBJ2-4,ATSDRQGGENIQY
TRBV7-5,TRBJ2-7,ARSLRPGHYEQY
TRBV19,TRBJ2-1,ASRTGLAGYNEQF
TRBV7-6,TRBJ2-3,ASSSRTTSGVGGADTQY
TRBV7-6,TRBJ1-1,ASSPQRDTEAF
TRBV5-1,TRBJ1-4,ASSSDSANEKLF
TRBV7-2,TRBJ2-7,ASSSTGAPGEQY
TRBV4-1,TRBJ1-1,ASSQDLGGAEAF
TRBV6-2/TRBV6-3,TRBJ2-7,ASSEGATYEQY
TRBV30,TRBJ1-3,AWRLNEGYSGNTIY
TRBV5-1,TRBJ1-1,ASSWGQGLNTEAF
TRBV5-4,TRBJ2-1,ASSTGTSNNEQF
TRBV5-1,TRBJ1-1,ASSLVGGAGGF
TRBV15,TRBJ1-2,ATSRDIPGGYT
TRBV19,TRBJ1-2,ASSATLGYT
TRBV4-2,TRBJ2-1,ASSHATSGRGNNEQF
TRBV28,TRBJ1-2,ASGYEAGNYGYT
TRBV7-6,TRBJ1-5,ASGTGHLKPQH
TRBV27,TRBJ2-7,ASSLFQEGEQY
TRBV7-7,TRBJ2-1,ASSLQANWDEQF
TRBV30,TRBJ1-4,AWNPQGEGNEKLF
TRBV18,TRBJ2-1,ASSRETSGSYNEQF
TRBV3-1/TRBV3-2,TRBJ2-1,ASSQVAGLVNEQF
TRBV29-1,TRBJ1-2,SVGGAVTNYGYT
TRBV7-9,TRBJ1-1,ASSLVGDKAF
TRBV10-3,TRBJ2-3,AISEGGQGGNTQY